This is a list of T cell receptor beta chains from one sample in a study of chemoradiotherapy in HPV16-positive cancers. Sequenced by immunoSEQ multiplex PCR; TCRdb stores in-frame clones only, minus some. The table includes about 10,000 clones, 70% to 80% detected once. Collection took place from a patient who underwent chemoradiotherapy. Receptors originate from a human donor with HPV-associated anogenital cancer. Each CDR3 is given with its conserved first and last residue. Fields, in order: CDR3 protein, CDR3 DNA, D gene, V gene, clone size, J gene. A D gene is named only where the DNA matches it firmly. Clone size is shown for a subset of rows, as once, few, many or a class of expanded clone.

cdr3_aa: CAISESLDGYTF
cdr3_nt: TGTGCCATCAGTGAGTCACTGGATGGCTACACCTTC
d_call: .
v_call: TRBV10-3
clone_size: few
j_call: TRBJ1-2

cdr3_aa: CASSEAGTGYISDYGYTF
cdr3_nt: TGTGCCAGCAGTGAAGCGGGGACAGGGTATATCTCTGACTATGGCTACACCTTC
d_call: TRBD1
v_call: TRBV6-1
clone_size: few
j_call: TRBJ1-2

cdr3_aa: CASSLSPVRGGRYNEQFF
cdr3_nt: TGTGCCAGCAGCTTAAGCCCGGTGCGGGGGGGTAGGTACAATGAGCAGTTCTTC
d_call: TRBD2
v_call: TRBV7-9
clone_size: few
j_call: TRBJ2-1

cdr3_aa: CASNWGGGAGANVLTF
cdr3_nt: TGTGCCAGCAACTGGGGCGGGGGGGCTGGGGCCAACGTCCTGACTTTC
d_call: TRBD2
v_call: TRBV2
clone_size: .
j_call: TRBJ2-6

cdr3_aa: CASSPRDREKLFF
cdr3_nt: TGTGCCAGCTCACCACGGGACAGGGAAAAACTGTTTTTT
d_call: TRBD1
v_call: TRBV18
clone_size: .
j_call: TRBJ1-4

cdr3_aa: CASTSLPWAAGKSYTF
cdr3_nt: TGTGCCAGCACCTCCCTTCCTTGGGCTGCCGGGAAAAGCTACACCTTC
d_call: .
v_call: TRBV21-1
clone_size: once
j_call: TRBJ1-2

cdr3_aa: CASSVWGGAVDTQYF
cdr3_nt: TGTGCCAGCAGCGTATGGGGGGGGGCCGTAGATACGCAGTATTTT
d_call: .
v_call: TRBV9
clone_size: .
j_call: TRBJ2-3

cdr3_aa: CSVVLAENSYEQYF
cdr3_nt: TGCAGCGTTGTGCTCGCTGAAAACTCCTACGAGCAGTACTTC
d_call: .
v_call: TRBV29-1
clone_size: once
j_call: TRBJ2-7

cdr3_aa: CASTRDKNTEAFF
cdr3_nt: TGTGCCAGCACCCGGGACAAGAACACTGAAGCTTTCTTT
d_call: .
v_call: TRBV18
clone_size: few
j_call: TRBJ1-1

cdr3_aa: CASRQTGQINEKLFF
cdr3_nt: TGCGCCAGCAGACAAACAGGACAGATAAATGAAAAACTGTTTTTT
d_call: .
v_call: TRBV5-1
clone_size: once
j_call: TRBJ1-4

cdr3_aa: CASSLGGAGGGAEQFF
cdr3_nt: TGTGCCAGCAGCTTGGGGGGTGCAGGGGGAGGGGCTGAGCAGTTCTTC
d_call: .
v_call: TRBV11-2
clone_size: .
j_call: TRBJ2-1

cdr3_aa: CASSIRSGVEAFF
cdr3_nt: TGTGCCAGTAGTATTCGGTCTGGGGTTGAAGCTTTCTTT
d_call: .
v_call: TRBV19
clone_size: .
j_call: TRBJ1-1

cdr3_aa: CASSRTGGGNQPQHF
cdr3_nt: TGTGCCAGCAGCCGGACAGGGGGAGGCAATCAGCCCCAGCATTTT
d_call: TRBD1
v_call: TRBV5-5
clone_size: .
j_call: TRBJ1-5

cdr3_aa: CASSQGNFRGGKDLAKNIQYF
cdr3_nt: TGCGCCAGCAGCCAAGGTAATTTTCGGGGGGGAAAGGACTTAGCCAAAAACATTCAGTACTTC
d_call: TRBD2
v_call: TRBV4-3
clone_size: .
j_call: TRBJ2-4

cdr3_aa: CASSEAGFPGETQYF
cdr3_nt: TGTGCCAGCAGTGAAGCGGGGTTTCCTGGAGAGACCCAGTACTTC
d_call: .
v_call: TRBV2
clone_size: few
j_call: TRBJ2-5

cdr3_aa: CASSTRTSGEADTQYF
cdr3_nt: TGTGCCAGTAGTACTCGGACTAGCGGGGAGGCAGATACGCAGTATTTT
d_call: TRBD2
v_call: TRBV19
clone_size: few
j_call: TRBJ2-3

cdr3_aa: CASSPRPAGTEAFF
cdr3_nt: TGTGCCAGCAGCCCCCGCCCGGCTGGCACTGAAGCTTTCTTT
d_call: .
v_call: TRBV9
clone_size: .
j_call: TRBJ1-1

cdr3_aa: CATRLGLGYTF
cdr3_nt: TGTGCCACCAGATTGGGCCTCGGCTACACCTTC
d_call: .
v_call: TRBV6-5
clone_size: .
j_call: TRBJ1-2

cdr3_aa: CASSFRGRLGLPLDEQFF
cdr3_nt: TGCGCCAGCAGCTTCCGAGGTAGATTGGGACTCCCCTTAGATGAGCAGTTCTTC
d_call: .
v_call: TRBV5-1
clone_size: .
j_call: TRBJ2-1

cdr3_aa: CASSLSEGRNGYTF
cdr3_nt: TGTGCCAGCAGTTTATCCGAGGGGCGTAACGGCTACACCTTC
d_call: .
v_call: TRBV27
clone_size: .
j_call: TRBJ1-2

cdr3_aa: CASSVSLIRDRETQPQHF
cdr3_nt: TGTGCCAGCAGCGTTTCTCTTATCCGGGACAGGGAGACTCAGCCCCAGCATTTT
d_call: TRBD1
v_call: TRBV9
clone_size: .
j_call: TRBJ1-5

cdr3_aa: CSALMAAGGEEQYF
cdr3_nt: TGCAGCGCTTTAATGGCAGCGGGGGGGGAAGAGCAGTACTTC
d_call: TRBD2
v_call: TRBV29-1
clone_size: few
j_call: TRBJ2-7

cdr3_aa: CASSLGQGTPRTYEQYF
cdr3_nt: TGCGCCAGCAGCCTGGGACAGGGTACTCCCCGAACCTACGAGCAGTACTTC
d_call: TRBD1
v_call: TRBV4-1
clone_size: .
j_call: TRBJ2-7

cdr3_aa: CASSQQGDGGEQFF
cdr3_nt: TGTGCCAGCAGTCAACAGGGGGACGGGGGTGAGCAGTTCTTC
d_call: TRBD1
v_call: TRBV2
clone_size: few
j_call: TRBJ2-1

cdr3_aa: CASSRRQGATGANVLTF
cdr3_nt: TGCGCCAGCAGCCGCAGACAGGGGGCGACGGGGGCCAACGTCCTGACTTTC
d_call: TRBD1
v_call: TRBV4-3
clone_size: once
j_call: TRBJ2-6

cdr3_aa: CAISESIGVRGGNQPQHF
cdr3_nt: TGTGCCATCAGTGAGTCCATCGGGGTTAGAGGGGGTAATCAGCCCCAGCATTTT
d_call: .
v_call: TRBV10-3
clone_size: .
j_call: TRBJ1-5

cdr3_aa: CASRTSAETQYF
cdr3_nt: TGTGCCAGCCGGACTAGTGCGGAGACCCAGTACTTC
d_call: TRBD2
v_call: TRBV6-1
clone_size: .
j_call: TRBJ2-5

cdr3_aa: CASSRYYNEQFF
cdr3_nt: TGTGCCAGCAGCCGATACTACAATGAGCAGTTCTTC
d_call: .
v_call: TRBV28
clone_size: .
j_call: TRBJ2-1

cdr3_aa: CASSFLPATDTQYF
cdr3_nt: TGTGCCAGTAGTTTCTTGCCCGCCACAGATACGCAGTATTTT
d_call: .
v_call: TRBV19
clone_size: .
j_call: TRBJ2-3

cdr3_aa: CASSPRQGDYEQYF
cdr3_nt: TGTGCCAGCAGCCCGAGGCAGGGCGACTACGAGCAGTACTTC
d_call: .
v_call: TRBV11-2
clone_size: .
j_call: TRBJ2-7

cdr3_aa: CASRTSGHNEQFF
cdr3_nt: TGTGCCAGTAGGACTAGCGGGCATAATGAGCAGTTCTTC
d_call: TRBD2
v_call: TRBV10-3
clone_size: .
j_call: TRBJ2-1

cdr3_aa: CASSFSGGAYEQFF
cdr3_nt: TGTGCCAGCAGCTTCAGCGGGGGGGCGTATGAGCAGTTCTTC
d_call: TRBD2
v_call: TRBV7-2
clone_size: .
j_call: TRBJ2-1